This T cell receptor beta chain came from a study of T-cell reconstitution after alpha-beta-depleted transplantation in children. The CDR3 contains 16 residues. V shed 6 bases, J shed 0 bases, and the junction held 5 bases outside the gene matches. Per germline, CDR1 DFQATT and CDR2 SNEGSKA (reference sequence). For TCRbeta, the library was prepared with unique molecular identifiers. TCRdb ran MiXCR on the PCR reads and lists one entry per CDR3 protein. The table has 350,000 to 450,000 distinct CDR3 sequences, 13% seen once. This TCR came from a human donor who donated a stem cell graft to a child with Fanconi anemia. The sequencing used PBMCs, collected from the stem cell graft. The chain joins TRBV20-1 to TRBJ2-6, with TRBD1 identical over 10 bases. This CDR3 reads CSAPGTGASGANVLTF. The DNA of the CDR3 is TGCAGTGCCCCAGGGACAGGGGCCTCTGGGGCCAACGTCCTGACTTTC.